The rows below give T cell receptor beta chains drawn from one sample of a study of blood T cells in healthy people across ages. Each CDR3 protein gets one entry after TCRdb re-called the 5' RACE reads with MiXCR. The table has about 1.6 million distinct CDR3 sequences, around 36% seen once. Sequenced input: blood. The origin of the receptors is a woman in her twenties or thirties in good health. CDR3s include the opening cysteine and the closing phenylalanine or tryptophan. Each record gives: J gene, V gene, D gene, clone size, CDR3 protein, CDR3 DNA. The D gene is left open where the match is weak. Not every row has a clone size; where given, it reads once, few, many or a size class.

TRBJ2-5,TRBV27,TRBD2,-,CASSSIQTSGVQETQYF,TGTGCCAGCAGTTCGATCCAGACTAGCGGGGTACAAGAGACCCAGTACTTC
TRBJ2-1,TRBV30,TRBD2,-,CAWSALAGGRDEQFF,TGTGCCTGGAGCGCCCTAGCGGGAGGTCGCGATGAGCAGTTCTTC
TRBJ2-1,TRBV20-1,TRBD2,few,CSARDIRLAGIDDNEQFF,TGCAGTGCTAGAGATATAAGACTAGCGGGAATTGATGACAATGAGCAGTTCTTC
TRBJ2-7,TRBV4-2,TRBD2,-,CASSQDRSGGLYEQYF,TGTGCCAGCAGCCAAGATCGGAGCGGGGGCCTCTACGAGCAGTACTTC
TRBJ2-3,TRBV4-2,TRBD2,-,CASSQGTGLAGGSDTQYF,TGTGCCAGCAGCCAAGGGACGGGCCTAGCGGGGGGATCGGATACGCAGTATTTT
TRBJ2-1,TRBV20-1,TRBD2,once,CSAPGLDKSNEQFF,TGCAGTGCCCCGGGACTAGATAAGAGCAATGAGCAGTTCTTC
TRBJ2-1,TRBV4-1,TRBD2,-,CVSRTTSGGSYNEQFF,TGCGTCAGCAGAACTACTAGCGGGGGCTCCTACAATGAGCAGTTCTTC
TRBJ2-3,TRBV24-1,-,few,CATSDPAGGQYTQYF,TGTGCCACCAGTGACCCCGCAGGAGGTCAGTATACGCAGTATTTT
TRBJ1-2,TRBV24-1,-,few,CATSTENYGYTF,TGTGCCACCAGTACGGAGAACTATGGCTACACCTTC
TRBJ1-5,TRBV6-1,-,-,CASSIMPRHFYYSNQPQHF,TGTGCCAGCAGTATCATGCCTAGACACTTCTATTATAGCAATCAGCCCCAGCATTTT
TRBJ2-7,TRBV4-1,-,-,CASTQSSTGQSYEQYF,TGCGCCAGCACCCAATCCTCCACCGGACAGTCCTACGAGCAGTACTTC
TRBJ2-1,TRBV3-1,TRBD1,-,CASSPGSGRGRWETQFF,TGTGCCAGCAGCCCGGGTTCGGGCAGGGGGCGCTGGGAGACCCAGTTCTTC
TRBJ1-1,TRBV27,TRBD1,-,CASRFTGGGTEAFF,TGTGCCAGCAGGTTTACAGGGGGAGGGACTGAAGCTTTCTTT
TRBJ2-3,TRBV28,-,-,CASSTSGTTDTQYF,TGTGCCAGCAGTACGTCCGGGACCACAGATACGCAGTATTTT
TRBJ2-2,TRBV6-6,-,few,CASNIGSGELFF,TGTGCCAGCAACATAGGATCCGGGGAGCTGTTTTTT
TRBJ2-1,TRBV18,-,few,CASSPPGSSGPYNEQFF,TGTGCCAGCTCACCACCGGGTAGTAGCGGACCTTACAATGAGCAGTTCTTC
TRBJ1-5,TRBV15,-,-,CATSMPFDSRGRNQPQHF,TGTGCCACCAGCATGCCGTTCGACAGCCGCGGGCGCAATCAGCCCCAGCATTTT
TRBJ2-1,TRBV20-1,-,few,CSAPGYNEQFF,TGCAGTGCCCCCGGCTACAATGAGCAGTTCTTC
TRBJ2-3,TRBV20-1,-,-,CSAESGTRTDTQYF,TGCAGTGCTGAGTCAGGGACCCGCACAGATACGCAGTATTTT
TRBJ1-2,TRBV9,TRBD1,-,CASSDPTGGADYGYTF,TGTGCCAGCAGCGACCCTACAGGGGGCGCCGACTATGGCTACACCTTC
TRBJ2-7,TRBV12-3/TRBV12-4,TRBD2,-,CASSPLAGAISYEQYF,TGTGCCAGCAGCCCTCTAGCGGGGGCAATTTCTTACGAGCAGTACTTC
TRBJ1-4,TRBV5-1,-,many,CASSLNRGGKLFF,TGCGCCAGCAGCTTGAACCGGGGGGGAAAACTGTTTTTT
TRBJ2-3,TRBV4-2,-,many,CASSQDPYTDTQYF,TGTGCCAGCAGCCAAGATCCCTACACAGATACGCAGTATTTT
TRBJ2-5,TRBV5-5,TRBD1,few,CASSRTTGGIETQYF,TGTGCCAGCAGCCGTACTACAGGGGGAATAGAGACCCAGTACTTC
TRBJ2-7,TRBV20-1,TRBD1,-,CSASQGATYEQYF,TGCAGTGCTAGCCAGGGGGCGACCTACGAGCAGTACTTC
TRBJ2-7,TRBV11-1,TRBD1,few,CASSRDRGSEQYF,TGTGCCAGCAGCCGCGACAGGGGCAGCGAGCAGTACTTC
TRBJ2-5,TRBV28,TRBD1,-,CASSKTGLEYF,TGTGCCAGCAGCAAGACAGGGTTGGAGTACTTC
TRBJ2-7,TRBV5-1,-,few,CASSLFSQGEQYF,TGCGCCAGCAGCTTGTTTAGTCAAGGCGAGCAGTACTTC
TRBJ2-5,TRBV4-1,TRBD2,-,CASSPVAGVGETQYF,TGCGCCAGCAGCCCGGTGGCGGGAGTAGGGGAGACCCAGTACTTC
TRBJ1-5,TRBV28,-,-,CASSFPDYGNQPQHF,TGTGCCAGCAGTTTCCCTGATTACGGCAATCAGCCCCAGCATTTT
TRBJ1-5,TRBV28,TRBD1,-,CASSRQGADRGRKPQHF,TGTGCCAGCAGCCGACAGGGGGCCGACCGCGGAAGGAAGCCCCAGCATTTT
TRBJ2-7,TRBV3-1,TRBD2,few,CASSLGSGRAVEQYF,TGTGCCAGCAGCCTGGGAAGCGGGAGGGCCGTCGAGCAGTACTTC
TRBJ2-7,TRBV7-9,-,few,CASSLATGTGTSRYEQYF,TGTGCCAGCAGCTTAGCCACGGGCACCGGGACAAGTAGGTACGAGCAGTACTTC
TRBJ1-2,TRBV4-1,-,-,CASSQERNESYGYTF,TGCGCCAGCAGCCAAGAAAGGAACGAGTCCTATGGCTACACCTTC
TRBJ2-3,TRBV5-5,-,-,CASSVRGLRTDTQYF,TGTGCCAGCAGCGTCCGGGGACTCCGCACAGATACGCAGTATTTT
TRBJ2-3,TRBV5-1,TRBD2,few,CASSLLSSGKASTDTQYF,TGCGCCAGCAGCTTGTTGTCTAGCGGAAAAGCTAGCACAGATACGCAGTATTTT
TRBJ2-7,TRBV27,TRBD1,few,CASSHGQGAPYEQYF,TGTGCCAGCAGTCACGGACAGGGGGCACCCTACGAGCAGTACTTC
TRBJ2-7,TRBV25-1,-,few,CASSAQGGYEQYF,TGTGCCAGCAGCGCACAGGGTGGCTACGAGCAGTACTTC
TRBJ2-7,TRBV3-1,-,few,CASNQDPLRFISYEQYF,TGTGCCAGCAACCAAGATCCCCTACGGTTCATCTCCTACGAGCAGTACTTC
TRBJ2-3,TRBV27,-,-,CASRIARAGDTQYF,TGTGCCAGCAGGATCGCAAGGGCGGGAGATACGCAGTATTTT
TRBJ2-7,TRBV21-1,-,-,CATYQSGKYSYEQYF,TGTGCCACCTATCAGAGCGGCAAATACTCCTACGAGCAGTACTTC
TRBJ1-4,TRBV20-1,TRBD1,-,CSASPPGGDEKLFF,TGCAGTGCAAGCCCCCCAGGGGGGGATGAAAAACTGTTTTTT
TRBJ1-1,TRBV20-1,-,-,CSAYRATTEAFF,TGCAGTGCTTACAGGGCTACGACTGAAGCTTTCTTT
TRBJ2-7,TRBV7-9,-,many,CASSFTGFYEQYF,TGTGCCAGCAGCTTTACAGGGTTCTACGAGCAGTACTTC
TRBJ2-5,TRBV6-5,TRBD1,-,CASSTGIWRETQYF,TGTGCCAGCTCGACAGGGATTTGGAGGGAGACCCAGTACTTC
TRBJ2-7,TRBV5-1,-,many,CASSFKEGIYEQYF,TGCGCCAGCTCATTCAAAGAGGGGATCTACGAGCAGTACTTC
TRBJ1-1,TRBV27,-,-,CASGDIQNTEAFF,TGTGCCAGCGGGGACATACAGAACACTGAAGCTTTCTTT
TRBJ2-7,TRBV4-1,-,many,CASSQWGKVDEQYF,TGCGCCAGCAGCCAATGGGGCAAGGTCGACGAGCAGTACTTC
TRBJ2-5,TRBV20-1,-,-,CSAWQQETQYF,TGCAGTGCTTGGCAGCAAGAGACCCAGTACTTC
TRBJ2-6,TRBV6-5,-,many,CASSYGGVSSGANVLTF,TGTGCCAGCAGTTACGGCGGGGTTAGCTCTGGGGCCAACGTCCTGACTTTC
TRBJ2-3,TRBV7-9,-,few,CASSFDSSDTQYF,TGTGCCAGCAGCTTTGACTCTTCAGATACGCAGTATTTT
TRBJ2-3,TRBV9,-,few,CASSAEPDGGRKDTQYF,TGTGCCAGCAGCGCAGAACCGGATGGGGGAAGGAAAGATACGCAGTATTTT